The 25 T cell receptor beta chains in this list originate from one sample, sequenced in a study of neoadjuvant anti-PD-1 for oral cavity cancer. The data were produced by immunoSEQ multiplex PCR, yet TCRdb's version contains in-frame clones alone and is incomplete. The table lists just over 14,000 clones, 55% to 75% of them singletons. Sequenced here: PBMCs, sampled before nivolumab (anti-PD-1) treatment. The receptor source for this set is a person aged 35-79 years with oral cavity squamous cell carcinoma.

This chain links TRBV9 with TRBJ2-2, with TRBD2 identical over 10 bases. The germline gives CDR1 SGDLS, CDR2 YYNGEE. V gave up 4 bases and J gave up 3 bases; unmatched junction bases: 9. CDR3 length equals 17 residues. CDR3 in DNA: TGTGCCAGCAGCACCACTAGCGGGGCATGGTACACCGGGGAGCTGTTTTTT. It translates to CASSTTSGAWYTGELFF.

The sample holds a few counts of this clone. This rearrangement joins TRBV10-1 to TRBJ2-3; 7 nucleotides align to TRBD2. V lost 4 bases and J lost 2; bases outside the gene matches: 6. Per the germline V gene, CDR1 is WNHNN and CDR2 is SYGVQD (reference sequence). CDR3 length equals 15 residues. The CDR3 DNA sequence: TGCGCCAGCAGTGGTGGCGCGGGGGACACAGATACGCAGTATTTT. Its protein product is CASSGGAGDTDTQYF.

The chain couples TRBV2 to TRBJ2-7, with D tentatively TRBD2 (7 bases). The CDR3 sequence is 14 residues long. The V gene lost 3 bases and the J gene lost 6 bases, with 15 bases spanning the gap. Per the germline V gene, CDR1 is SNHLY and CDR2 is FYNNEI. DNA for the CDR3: TGTGCCAGCAGTGATTTGAGGGGGGGTTTCGAGCAGTACTTC. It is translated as CASSDLRGGFEQYF.

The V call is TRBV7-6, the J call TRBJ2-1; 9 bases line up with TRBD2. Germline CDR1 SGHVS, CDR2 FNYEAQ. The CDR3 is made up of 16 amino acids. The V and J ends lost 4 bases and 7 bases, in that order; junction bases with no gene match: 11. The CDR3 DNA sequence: TGTGCCAGCAGCTGGACCGCGGGGGGGGTTTCAAATGAGCAGTTCTTC. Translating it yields CASSWTAGGVSNEQFF.

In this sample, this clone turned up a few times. CDR3 loop: CATSRSWDEQYF. CDR3 DNA: TGTGCCACCAGCAGATCCTGGGACGAGCAGTACTTC. This chain uses TRBV15 with TRBJ2-7; D not certain. Trimming stripped 2 bases from V and 5 bases from J, with 7 bases between. This CDR3 is 12 amino acids long. Germline CDR1 LNHNV, CDR2 YYDKDF (reference sequence).

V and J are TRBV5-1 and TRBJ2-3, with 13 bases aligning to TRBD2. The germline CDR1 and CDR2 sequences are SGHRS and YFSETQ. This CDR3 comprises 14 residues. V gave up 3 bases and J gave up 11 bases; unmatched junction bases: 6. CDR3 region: CASSSRTSGSGQYF. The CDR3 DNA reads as TGCGCCAGCAGCTCTCGGACTAGCGGGAGTGGGCAGTATTTT. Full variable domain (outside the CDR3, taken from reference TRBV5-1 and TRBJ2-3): KAGVTQTPRYLIKTRGQQVTLSCSPISGHRSVSWYQQTPGQGLQFLFEYFSETQRNKGNFPGRFSGRQFSNSRSEMNVSTLELGDSALYLCASSSRTSGSGQYFGPGTRLTVL.

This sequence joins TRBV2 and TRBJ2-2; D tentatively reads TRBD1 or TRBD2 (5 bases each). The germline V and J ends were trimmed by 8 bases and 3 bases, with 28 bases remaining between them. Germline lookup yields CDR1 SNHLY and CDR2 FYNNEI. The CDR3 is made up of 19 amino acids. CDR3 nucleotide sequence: TGTGCCAGCTGGAGTCCGTGGGGGTCCAGGTGGAAGGACACCGGGGAGCTGTTTTTT. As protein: CASWSPWGSRWKDTGELFF.

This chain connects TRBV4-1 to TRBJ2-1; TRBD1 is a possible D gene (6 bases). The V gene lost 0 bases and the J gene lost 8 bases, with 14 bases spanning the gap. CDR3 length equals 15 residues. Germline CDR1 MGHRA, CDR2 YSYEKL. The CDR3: CASSQEQQGWDEQFF. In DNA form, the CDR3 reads TGCGCCAGCAGCCAAGAGCAACAGGGTTGGGATGAGCAGTTCTTC.

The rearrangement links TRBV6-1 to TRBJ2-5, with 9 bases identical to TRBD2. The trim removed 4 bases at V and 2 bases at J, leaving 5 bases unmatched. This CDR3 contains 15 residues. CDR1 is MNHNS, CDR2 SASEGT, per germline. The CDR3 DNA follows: TGTGCCAGCAGTGTCATTAGCGGGGGACAAGAGACCCAGTACTTC. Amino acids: CASSVISGGQETQYF.

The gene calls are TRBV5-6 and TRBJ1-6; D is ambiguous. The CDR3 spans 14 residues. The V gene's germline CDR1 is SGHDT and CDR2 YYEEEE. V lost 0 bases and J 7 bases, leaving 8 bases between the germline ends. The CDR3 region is CASSLGSPNSPLHF. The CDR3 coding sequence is TGTGCCAGCAGCTTGGGTTCACCAAATTCACCCCTCCACTTT. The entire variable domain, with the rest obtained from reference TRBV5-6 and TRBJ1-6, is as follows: DAGVTQSPTHLIKTRGQQVTLRCSPKSGHDTVSWYQQALGQGPQFIFQYYEEEERQRGNFPDRFSGHQFPNYSSELNVNALLLGDSALYLCASSLGSPNSPLHFGNGTRLTVT.

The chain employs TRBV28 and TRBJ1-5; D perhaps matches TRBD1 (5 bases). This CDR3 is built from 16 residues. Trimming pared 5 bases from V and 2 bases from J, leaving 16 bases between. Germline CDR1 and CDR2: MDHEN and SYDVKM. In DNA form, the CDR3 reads TGTGCCAGCAGTAACCAGTGGGGGAGAGGCAATCAGCCCCAGCATTTT. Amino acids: CASSNQWGRGNQPQHF.

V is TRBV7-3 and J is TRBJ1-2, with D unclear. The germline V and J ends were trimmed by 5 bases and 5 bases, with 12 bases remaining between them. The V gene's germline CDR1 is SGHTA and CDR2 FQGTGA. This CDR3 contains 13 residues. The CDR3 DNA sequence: TGTGCCAGCAGCATAGGACCGGATTATGGCTACACCTTC. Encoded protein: CASSIGPDYGYTF.

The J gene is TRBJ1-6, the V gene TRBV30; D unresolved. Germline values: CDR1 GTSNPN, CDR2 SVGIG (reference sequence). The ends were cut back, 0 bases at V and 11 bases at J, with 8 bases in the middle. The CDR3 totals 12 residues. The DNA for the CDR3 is TGTGCCTGGAGTGTGGGAGGAACACCCCTCCACTTT. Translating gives CAWSVGGTPLHF.

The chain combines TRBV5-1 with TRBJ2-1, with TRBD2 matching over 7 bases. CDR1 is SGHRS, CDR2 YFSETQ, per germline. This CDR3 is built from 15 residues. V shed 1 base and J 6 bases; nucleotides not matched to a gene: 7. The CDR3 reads CASSLTLATSNEQFF. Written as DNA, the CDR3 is TGCGCCAGCAGCTTGACACTAGCGACGTCCAATGAGCAGTTCTTC.

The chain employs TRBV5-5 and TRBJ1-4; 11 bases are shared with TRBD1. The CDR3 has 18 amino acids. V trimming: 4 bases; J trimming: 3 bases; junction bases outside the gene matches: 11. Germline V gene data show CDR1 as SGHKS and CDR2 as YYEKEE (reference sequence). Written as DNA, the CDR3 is TGTGCCAGCAGCGCAACCGGGACAGGGGGTAGGCCTAATGAAAAACTGTTTTTT. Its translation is CASSATGTGGRPNEKLFF. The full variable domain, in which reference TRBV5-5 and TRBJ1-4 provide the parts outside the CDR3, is DAGVTQSPTHLIKTRGQQVTLRCSPISGHKSVSWYQQVLGQGPQFIFQYYEKEERGRGNFPDRFSARQFPNYSSELNVNALLLGDSALYLCASSATGTGGRPNEKLFFGSGTQLSVL.

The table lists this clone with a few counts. CDR3: CASSTRTGLGEKLFF. As DNA, the CDR3 is TGTGCCAGCAGCACCCGGACAGGGTTGGGTGAAAAACTGTTTTTT. The chain uses TRBV11-2 and TRBJ1-4, with 8 bases aligning to TRBD1. J was trimmed by 7 bases and V by 5 bases; bases with no gene match: 9. The CDR3 is 15 residues long. Germline V gives CDR1 SGHAT, CDR2 FQNNGV.

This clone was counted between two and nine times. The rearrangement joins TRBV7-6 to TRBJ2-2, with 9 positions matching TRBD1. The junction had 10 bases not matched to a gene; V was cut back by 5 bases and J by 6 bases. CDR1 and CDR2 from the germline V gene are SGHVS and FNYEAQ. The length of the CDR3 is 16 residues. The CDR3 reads CASSPQDRGLAGELFF. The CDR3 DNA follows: TGTGCCAGCAGCCCGCAGGACAGGGGATTGGCCGGGGAGCTGTTTTTT.

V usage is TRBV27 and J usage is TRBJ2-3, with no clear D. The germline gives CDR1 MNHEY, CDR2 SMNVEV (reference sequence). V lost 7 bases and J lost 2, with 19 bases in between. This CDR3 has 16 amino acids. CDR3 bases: TGTGCCAGCAAAGATGGGCCGGCCCTCTCCACAGATACGCAGTATTTT. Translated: CASKDGPALSTDTQYF.

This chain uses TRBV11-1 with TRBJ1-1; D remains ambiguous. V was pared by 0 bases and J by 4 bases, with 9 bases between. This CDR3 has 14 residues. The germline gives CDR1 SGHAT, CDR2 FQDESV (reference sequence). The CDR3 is CASSLAGGSTEAFF. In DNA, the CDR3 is TGTGCCAGCAGCTTAGCGGGAGGGAGCACTGAAGCTTTCTTT.

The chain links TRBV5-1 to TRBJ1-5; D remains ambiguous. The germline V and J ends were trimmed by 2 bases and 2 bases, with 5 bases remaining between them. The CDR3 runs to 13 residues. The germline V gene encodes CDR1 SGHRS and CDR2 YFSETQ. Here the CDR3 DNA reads TGCGCCAGCAGCTTTGAGGGCAATCAGCCCCAGCATTTT. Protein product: CASSFEGNQPQHF.

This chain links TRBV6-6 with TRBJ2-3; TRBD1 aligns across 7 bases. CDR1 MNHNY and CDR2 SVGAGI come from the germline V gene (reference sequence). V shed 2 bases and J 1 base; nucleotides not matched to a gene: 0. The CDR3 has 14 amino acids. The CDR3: CASSYGQGTDTQYF. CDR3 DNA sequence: TGTGCCAGCAGTTACGGACAGGGCACAGATACGCAGTATTTT.

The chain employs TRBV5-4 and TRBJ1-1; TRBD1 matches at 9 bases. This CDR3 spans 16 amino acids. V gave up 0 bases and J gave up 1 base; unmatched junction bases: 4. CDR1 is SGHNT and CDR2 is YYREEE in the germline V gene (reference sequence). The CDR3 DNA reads TGTGCCAGCAGCTTGGGCGCGGGACAGGGGAACACTGAAGCTTTCTTT. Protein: CASSLGAGQGNTEAFF.

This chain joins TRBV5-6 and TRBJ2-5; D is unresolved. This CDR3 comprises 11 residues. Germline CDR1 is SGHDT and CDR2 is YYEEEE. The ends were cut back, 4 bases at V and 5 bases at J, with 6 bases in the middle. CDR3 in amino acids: CASSARETQYF. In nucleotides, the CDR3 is TGTGCCAGCAGCGCGAGGGAGACCCAGTACTTC. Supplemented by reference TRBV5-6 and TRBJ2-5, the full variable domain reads DAGVTQSPTHLIKTRGQQVTLRCSPKSGHDTVSWYQQALGQGPQFIFQYYEEEERQRGNFPDRFSGHQFPNYSSELNVNALLLGDSALYLCASSARETQYFGPGTRLLVL.

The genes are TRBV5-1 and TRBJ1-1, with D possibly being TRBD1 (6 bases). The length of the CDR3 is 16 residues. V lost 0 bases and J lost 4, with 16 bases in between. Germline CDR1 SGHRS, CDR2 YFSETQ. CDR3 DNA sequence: TGCGCCAGCAGCTTGGGTAGCGTGGGGGCGCGCACTGAAGCTTTCTTT. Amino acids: CASSLGSVGARTEAFF.

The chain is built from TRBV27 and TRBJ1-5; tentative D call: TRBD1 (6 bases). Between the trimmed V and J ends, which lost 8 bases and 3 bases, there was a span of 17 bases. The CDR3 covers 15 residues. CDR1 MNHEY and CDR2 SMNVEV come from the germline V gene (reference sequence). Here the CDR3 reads CASSDTGQPNQPQHF. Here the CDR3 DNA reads TGTGCCAGCTCCGACACAGGGCAGCCCAATCAGCCCCAGCATTTT.